The clone carrying this T cell receptor beta chain was counted a few times. The sample comes from a study of blood T cell repertoires in COVID-19. The method was immunoSEQ multiplex PCR; TCRdb's version includes in-frame clones alone and lacks a portion of them. This repertoire shows around 200,000 clones, around nine tenths found once; its top ten account for roughly 6.2%. CDR3 length: 14 residues. In germline, CDR1 is KGHSH, CDR2 LQKENI. Trimming removed 2 bases from V and 1 base from J, with 8 bases in between. Sequencing was done on a sample of peripheral blood. The clonotype originates from a man in his 60s who had recovered from COVID-19. This sequence joins TRBV18 and TRBJ1-1, with D possibly TRBD1 on 5 matching bases. This CDR3 is CASSPSGENTEAFF. CDR3 nucleotide sequence: TGTGCCAGCTCACCATCGGGGGAGAACACTGAAGCTTTCTTT.